Following are 2 T cell receptor beta chains from one sample sequenced in a study of glioma-infiltrating T cells after dendritic cell vaccination. The sample's time point: after dendritic cell vaccination, including at tumor progression/relapse. TCRdb's table, derived via immunoSEQ multiplex PCR, lists solely in-frame clones and lacks some. The sample lists 85,000 or so clones; roughly 85% were seen once. This sample comprised blood, obtained after dendritic cell vaccination. These receptors were taken from a human donor with glioblastoma.

This chain connects TRBV5-1 to TRBJ2-1, with 10 bases matching TRBD2. The J segment lost 6 bases and the V segment lost 2 bases, leaving 11 bases of the junction unmatched. Per germline, CDR1 SGHRS and CDR2 YFSETQ. The CDR3 contains 17 residues. The CDR3 DNA reads as TGCGCCAGCAGCTTTGCAGCGGGAGGGCCCGGTAGCAATGAGCAGTTCTTC. The encoded protein is CASSFAAGGPGSNEQFF.

This rearrangement joins TRBV9 to TRBJ2-2; tentatively, D is TRBD2 (7 bases). The CDR3 is 16 residues long. Per the germline V gene, CDR1 is SGDLS and CDR2 is YYNGEE. Deletions cut 3 bases from V and 3 bases from J, with 15 bases between. The CDR3 nucleotides are TGTGCCAGCAGCGCGGAGGGAGGGGGTTACACCGGGGAGCTGTTTTTT. Translated, it gives CASSAEGGGYTGELFF.